These 22 T cell receptor beta chains were sequenced from one sample in a study of CD8 T cells in Susac syndrome. Random hexamers were used to reverse transcribe roughly 0.5 to 1 ug of RNA. TCRdb reprocessed the immunoSEQ multiplex PCR reads via MiXCR and lists one record per CDR3 protein. There are about 60,000 distinct CDR3 sequences in the sample; 90% to 95% occur only once, and roughly 0.2% lies in the top ten. The sample consisted of CD8+ T cells from PBMCs. Receptors originate from a human donor in good health.

The rearrangement joins TRBV3-1 to TRBJ1-2; tentative D call: TRBD1 (5 bases). V lost 0 bases, J lost 7 bases, and 15 bases lay in between. Germline assignment: CDR1 LGHDT and CDR2 YNNKEL (reference sequence). CDR3 length equals 15 residues. Written as DNA, the CDR3 is TGTGCCAGCAGCCAAGATCGGCAGGGATTACGTGGCTACACCTTC. This translates into CASSQDRQGLRGYTF.

The chain links TRBV12-3 or TRBV12-4 to TRBJ1-3; no reliable D call. This CDR3 region has 12 residues. Trimming shortened V by 6 bases and J by 0 bases, and 3 bases separated the two germline ends. The CDR3 protein is CASSPSGNTIYF. The CDR3 coding sequence is TGTGCCAGCAGCCCCTCTGGAAACACCATATATTTT.

The chain uses TRBV9 and TRBJ2-5, with TRBD1 matching 7 bases. The V segment lost 6 bases and the J segment 1 base; nucleotides outside the gene matches: 6. The CDR3 is 14 amino acids. CDR1 and CDR2 (germline): SGDLS, YYNGEE. CDR3 loop: CASNGQAVQETQYF. The CDR3 nucleotides are TGTGCCAGCAACGGACAGGCAGTCCAAGAGACCCAGTACTTC.

The chain recombines TRBV2 with TRBJ2-7; a weak D match, TRBD2 (7 bases). V shed 4 bases and J shed 3 bases, with 13 bases lying between them. CDR3 size: 14 residues. Germline CDR1 SNHLY, CDR2 FYNNEI. CDR3 loop: CASSGGGLGYEQYF. In DNA, the CDR3 is TGTGCCAGCAGTGGGGGGGGCCTTGGCTACGAGCAGTACTTC.

The V gene is TRBV4-3, the J gene TRBJ1-2, with D possibly matching TRBD1 (6 bases). The CDR3 is 16 residues long. V was trimmed by 3 bases and J by 6 bases, leaving 20 bases between them. Germline-derived CDR1 and CDR2 are LGHNA and YSLEER. CDR3 nucleotides: TGCGCCAGCAGCCAGCAGGGGTTAAATAATTTCGATGGCTACACCTTC. Protein product: CASSQQGLNNFDGYTF.

V gene TRBV13 combines with J gene TRBJ2-5, with D unresolved. CDR1 PRHDT and CDR2 FYEKMQ come from the germline V gene (reference sequence). The CDR3 is 11 amino acids. V shed 5 bases and J shed 1 base, with 2 bases lying between them. CDR3 bases: TGTGCCAGCAGCGTCCAAGAGACCCAGTACTTC. Amino acid sequence: CASSVQETQYF.

This clonotype was detected once. This chain links TRBV4-1 with TRBJ2-5; D is tentatively TRBD1 or TRBD2 (5 bases each). This CDR3 has 15 amino acids. The ends were cut back, 3 bases at V and 1 base at J, with 12 bases in the middle. CDR1 MGHRA and CDR2 YSYEKL come from the germline V gene. The DNA for the CDR3 is TGCGCCAGCAGCCAGATAAGAGGGGTCCAAGAGACCCAGTACTTC. Protein sequence: CASSQIRGVQETQYF.

V gene TRBV27 combines with J gene TRBJ1-2, with unresolved D. The CDR3 is made up of 17 amino acids. Germline V lookup: CDR1 MNHEY, CDR2 SMNVEV (reference sequence). V was pared by 5 bases and J by 0 bases, with 19 bases between. In nucleotides, the CDR3 is TGTGCCAGCAGTACATGGAGTCCAGGCGAAGCTAACTATGGCTACACCTTC. Amino acids: CASSTWSPGEANYGYTF.

The J gene is TRBJ2-3, the V gene TRBV6-5; TRBD1 is a possible D gene (5 bases). CDR1 MNHEY and CDR2 SVGAGI come from the germline V gene. The CDR3 is 17 residues long. The V and J ends lost 0 bases and 0 bases respectively, with 13 bases between them. The CDR3 bases are TGTGCCAGCAGTTACTCGCTGGGGCCTACTAGCACAGATACGCAGTATTTT. It specifies CASSYSLGPTSTDTQYF.

V usage is TRBV6-5 and J usage is TRBJ1-4, with a weak D call TRBD1 (5 bases). Germline V gives CDR1 MNHEY, CDR2 SVGAGI. With 8 bases removed from V and 10 bases from J, the gap between germline ends came to 29 bases. The CDR3 is 17 residues long. The CDR3 loop is CASGYPYPIRAVGKLFF. CDR3 coding DNA: TGTGCCAGCGGCTACCCCTACCCCATCAGGGCCGTCGGAAAACTGTTTTTT.

Only one count was recorded for this clonotype. The chain links TRBV5-1 to TRBJ2-2; 9 nucleotides match TRBD2. Trimming at V came to 2 bases and at J to 6 bases, leaving 8 bases not matched to a gene. The germline CDR1 and CDR2 sequences are SGHRS and YFSETQ. The CDR3 contains 16 residues. The CDR3 coding sequence is TGCGCCAGCAGCTTACCCCAAAGCGGGGGGCCCGGGGAGCTGTTTTTT. It encodes CASSLPQSGGPGELFF.

The rearrangement links TRBV4-2 to TRBJ2-5; perhaps TRBD2 as D (5 bases). The CDR3 contains 16 residues. V was cut by 1 base and J by 7 bases, with 19 bases left in between. CDR1 is LGHNA, CDR2 YNFKEQ, per germline. The CDR3 spells CASSQVSPLVEGTQYF. CDR3 coding DNA: TGTGCCAGCAGCCAAGTGTCCCCACTAGTCGAGGGGACCCAGTACTTC.

The chain uses TRBV19 and TRBJ2-5; D gene ambiguous. The germline gives CDR1 LNHDA, CDR2 SQIVND (reference sequence). V was cut by 8 bases and J by 0 bases, with 10 bases left in between. There are 13 residues in the CDR3. The CDR3 bases are TGTGCCAGTTCCCGAGCGTACCAAGAGACCCAGTACTTC. Translated, it gives CASSRAYQETQYF.

This chain connects TRBV25-1 to TRBJ1-2; 7 nucleotides line up with TRBD1. Germline V gene data show CDR1 as MGHDK and CDR2 as SYGVNS. This CDR3 has 12 residues. CDR3 in DNA: TGTGCAGCCGGACAGGTCCTCTATGGCTACACCTTC. Amino acid sequence: CAAGQVLYGYTF.

This chain links TRBV20-1 with TRBJ2-4, with no clear D. Trimming removed 3 bases at V and 6 bases at J, with 18 bases between. CDR3 length: 15 amino acids. Germline CDR1 DFQATT, CDR2 SNEGSKA (reference sequence). In DNA, the CDR3 is TGCAGTGCTAGTTGGGCAATAGGACCAAGAAACATTCAGTACTTC. Protein product: CSASWAIGPRNIQYF.

The CDR3: CASSDVAGGIETQYF. The CDR3 DNA sequence: TGTGCCAGCAGTGACGTCGCAGGGGGCATAGAGACCCAGTACTTC. This chain joins TRBV6-4 and TRBJ2-5, with TRBD1 matching 8 bases. J was trimmed by 4 bases and V by 2 bases; bases with no gene match: 6. The CDR3 totals 15 residues. Per the germline V gene, CDR1 is MRHNA and CDR2 is SNTAGT.

The V and J genes are TRBV10-3 and TRBJ2-3; tentatively, D is TRBD2 (6 bases). V was trimmed by 10 bases and J by 1 base, leaving 15 bases between them. This CDR3 has 14 amino acids. Germline V CDR1 and CDR2: ENHRY, SYGVKD. The CDR3 is CASNRDWGTDTQYF. The DNA for the CDR3 is TGTGCCAGCAACCGGGACTGGGGCACAGATACGCAGTATTTT.

As concerns this clonotype: Germline is not matched at one junction end, which may reflect a read error. CDR3 residues: CASSFGTGGNYGYNF. The CDR3 nucleotides read TGTGCCAGCAGTTTCGGGACAGGGGGCAACTATGGCTACAACTTC. This sequence joins TRBV27 and TRBJ1-2; TRBD1 agrees at 12 bases. Looked up from germline, CDR1 is MNHEY and CDR2 is SMNVEV (reference sequence). The CDR3 runs 15 residues.

This chain joins TRBV2 and TRBJ1-6; no definite D call. The ends were cut back, 8 bases at V and 4 bases at J, with 12 bases in the middle. The CDR3 length is 14 residues. Germline CDR1 and CDR2: SNHLY and FYNNEI. CDR3 coding DNA: TGTGCCAGCCTGGACCGGGGTTATAATTCACCCCTCCACTTT. Residues: CASLDRGYNSPLHF.

The chain joins TRBV20-1 to TRBJ2-1; 9 bases are a match to TRBD2. V shed 6 bases, J shed 5 bases, and the junction held 5 bases outside the gene matches. The CDR3 length is 13 residues. The germline gives CDR1 DFQATT, CDR2 SNEGSKA (reference sequence). CDR3 residues: CSARGLADNEQFF. The CDR3, as DNA: TGCAGTGCCCGGGGACTAGCTGACAATGAGCAGTTCTTC.

The chain uses TRBV9 and TRBJ2-2; 10 bases are a match to TRBD2. V shed 5 bases and J 3 bases; nucleotides not matched to a gene: 7. The CDR3 spans 16 residues. Germline V gene sequence: CDR1 SGDLS, CDR2 YYNGEE. CDR3 sequence (DNA): TGTGCCAGCAGTACTCACAGCGGGGGGGACACCGGGGAGCTGTTTTTT. The encoded protein is CASSTHSGGDTGELFF.

This chain links TRBV10-3 with TRBJ2-1; D is perhaps TRBD2 (7 bases). The CDR3 spans 11 residues. Germline loops: CDR1 ENHRY, CDR2 SYGVKD. Trimming removed 6 bases from V and 10 bases from J, with 10 bases in between. The CDR3 region is CAISEGGEQFF. The CDR3 coding sequence is TGTGCCATCAGCGAGGGGGGGGAGCAGTTCTTC.